This TCR beta chain was observed in a study of blood T cell repertoires in COVID-19. Study in general: Donors in the United States, Italy and Spain gave samples during acute or convalescent COVID-19. PBMCs, B-cell-depleted T cells, or T cells provided the cDNA or gDNA that made up the material.

Seattle cases were enrolled at active infection and followed longitudinally. Comment on this clone: This specimen includes other DNA sequences encoding the same CDR3.

This table comes from immunoSEQ multiplex PCR, and its TCRdb copy is limited to in-frame clones, with some not included. The repertoire holds hundreds of thousands of clones, with about 90% as singletons. CDR1 is KGHDR and CDR2 is SFDVKD in the germline V gene. The V gene end was trimmed by 3 bases and the J gene end by 4 bases; junction bases not matched to a gene: 1. CDR3 length equals 14 residues. The sequence derives from a woman between 65 and 79 years old with COVID-19, enrolled during active disease. The chain couples TRBV24-1 to TRBJ1-2, with 10 bases that match TRBD1. Specimen: peripheral blood. The CDR3 DNA reads TGTGCCACCAGTGATCGGACAGGGGGCTATGGCTACACCTTC. Its translation is CATSDRTGGYGYTF.